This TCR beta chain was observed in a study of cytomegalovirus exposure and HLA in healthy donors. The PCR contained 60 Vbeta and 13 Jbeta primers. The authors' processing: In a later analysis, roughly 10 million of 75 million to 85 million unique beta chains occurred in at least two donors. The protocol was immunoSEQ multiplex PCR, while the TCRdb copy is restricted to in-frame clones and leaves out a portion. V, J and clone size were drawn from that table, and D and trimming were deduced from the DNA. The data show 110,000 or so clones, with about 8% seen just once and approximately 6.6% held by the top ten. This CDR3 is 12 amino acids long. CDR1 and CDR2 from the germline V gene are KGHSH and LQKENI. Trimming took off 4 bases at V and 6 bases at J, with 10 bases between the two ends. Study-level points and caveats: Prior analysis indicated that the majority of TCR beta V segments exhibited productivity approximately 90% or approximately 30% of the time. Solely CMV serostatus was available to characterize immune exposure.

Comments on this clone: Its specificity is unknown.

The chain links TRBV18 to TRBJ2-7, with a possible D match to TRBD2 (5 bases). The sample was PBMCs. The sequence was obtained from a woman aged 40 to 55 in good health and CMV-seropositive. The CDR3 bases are TGTGCCAGCTCACTACGAGGGTTCGAGCAGTACTTC. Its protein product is CASSLRGFEQYF.